This T cell receptor (beta chain) was captured by sequencing in a study of long-term antiretroviral therapy in people with HIV. Broader study findings: Upon ART, diversity increased but remained lower than transplant donor controls.

This CDR3 is built from 15 residues. V gave up 2 bases and J gave up 2 bases, with 11 bases separating them. Germline V gene lookup returns CDR1 MNHEY and CDR2 SMNVEV (reference sequence). The assay used was immunoSEQ (version v3.0), run at survey level. Here immunoSEQ multiplex PCR was the method, and the copy in TCRdb shows in-frame clones only, minus some. Of around 30,000 clones listed, approximately 96% were seen once; the top ten hold over 2%. As concerns this clone: The antigen is not known.

The TCR sequence derives from a man in his thirties or forties with HIV. The rearrangement uses TRBV27 and TRBJ2-3; D is perhaps TRBD1 (6 bases). The sequenced sample was unsorted PBMCs, obtained around 6.6 years after starting antiretroviral therapy. CDR3 nucleotide sequence: TGTGCCAGCAGTTTAGATGGGGACACCACAGATACGCAGTATTTT. Its translation is CASSLDGDTTDTQYF.